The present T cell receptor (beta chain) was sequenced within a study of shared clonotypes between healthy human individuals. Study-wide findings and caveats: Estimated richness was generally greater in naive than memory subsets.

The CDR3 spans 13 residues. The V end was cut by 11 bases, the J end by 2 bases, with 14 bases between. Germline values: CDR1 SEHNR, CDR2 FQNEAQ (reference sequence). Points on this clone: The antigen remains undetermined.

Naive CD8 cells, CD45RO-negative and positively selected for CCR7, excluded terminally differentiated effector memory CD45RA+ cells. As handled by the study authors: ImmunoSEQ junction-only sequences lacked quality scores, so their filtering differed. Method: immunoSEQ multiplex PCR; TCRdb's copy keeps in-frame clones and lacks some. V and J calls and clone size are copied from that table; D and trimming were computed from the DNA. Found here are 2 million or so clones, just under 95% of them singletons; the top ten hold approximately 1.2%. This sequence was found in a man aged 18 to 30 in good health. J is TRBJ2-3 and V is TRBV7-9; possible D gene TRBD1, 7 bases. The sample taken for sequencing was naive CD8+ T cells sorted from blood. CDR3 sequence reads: CAGGTEITDTQYF. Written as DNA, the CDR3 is TGTGCCGGCGGGACAGAGATCACAGATACGCAGTATTTT.